Listed here are 13 T cell receptor beta chains from one sample, sequenced in a study of control samples from healthy donors and cancer patients. Data came from immunoSEQ multiplex PCR; TCRdb stores just in-frame clones and leaves some out. The sample records about 110,000 clones, approximately 84% being singletons. Material for sequencing was blood. The receptor set was obtained from a man in his late teens or twenties in good health.

J is TRBJ1-5 and V is TRBV19; D unclear. The V and J ends lost 3 bases and 9 bases respectively, with 15 bases between them. Germline CDR1 reads LNHDA; CDR2 reads SQIVND (reference sequence). The CDR3 loop spans 14 amino acids. The CDR3 coding sequence is TGTGCCAGTAGTATTGATGGGGAGGTTCGGCCCCAGCATTTT. It yields the protein CASSIDGEVRPQHF.

This chain links TRBV18 with TRBJ1-1; a possible D gene is TRBD1 (5 bases). Germline CDR1 reads KGHSH; CDR2 reads LQKENI. This CDR3 has 16 amino acids. V was clipped by 1 base and J by 1 base, with 13 bases between them. CDR3 region: CASSPQGPSTNTEAFF. The CDR3 DNA reads TGTGCCAGCTCACCACAGGGGCCCTCCACGAACACTGAAGCTTTCTTT. The variable domain in full, completed from reference TRBV18 and TRBJ1-1, reads NAGVMQNPRHLVRRRGQEARLRCSPMKGHSHVYWYRQLPEEGLKFMVYLQKENIIDESGMPKERFSAEFPKEGPSILRIQQVVRGDSAAYFCASSPQGPSTNTEAFFGQGTRLTVV.

A remark on this clone: One end of the junction fails to match germline, which may point to a read error. This chain uses TRBV6-5 with TRBJ1-2, with 8 nucleotides matching TRBD1. CDR1 MNHEY and CDR2 SVGAGI come from the germline V gene. CDR3 length equals 13 residues. The CDR3, as DNA: TGTGCCAGCAGTCCCGACAGGGGACGCCCTGGAGGGTTC. This codes for CASSPDRGRPGGF.

This clone was counted between two and nine times. The rearrangement links TRBV5-6 to TRBJ1-4; the D is unclear. V lost 0 bases, J lost 0 bases, and 12 bases lay in between. Germline CDR1 is SGHDT and CDR2 is YYEEEE. This CDR3 comprises 17 residues. CDR3 sequence reads: CASSLGSSWSTNEKLFF. The CDR3 nucleotides read TGTGCCAGCAGCTTGGGATCTTCGTGGTCAACTAATGAAAAACTGTTTTTT.

This clone was found a few times. This chain joins TRBV7-8 and TRBJ1-2; D uncertain. The CDR3 is 16 amino acids. Trimming left V 4 bases short and J 5 bases short, with 20 bases between. Looked up from germline, CDR1 is SGHVS and CDR2 is FQNEAQ. In DNA form, the CDR3 reads TGTGCCAGCAGCTCAGAGGCCGGTGGGCTGGGGTATGGCTACACCTTC. This codes for CASSSEAGGLGYGYTF.

The chain has TRBV5-8 and TRBJ1-2; 7 positions match TRBD1. V lost 4 bases, J lost 13 bases, and 10 bases stayed unmatched. Germline loops: CDR1 SGHTS, CDR2 YDEGEE. The CDR3 is 12 amino acids. The CDR3 spells CASSLRQGSVTF. Here the CDR3 DNA reads TGTGCCAGCAGCCTTCGACAGGGATCGGTCACCTTC.

The CDR3 protein is CASSTGTGNEQYF. DNA for the CDR3: TGTGCCAGTAGTACAGGGACAGGGAACGAGCAGTACTTC. The chain carries TRBV19 and TRBJ2-7; TRBD1 aligns across 9 bases. This CDR3 region has 13 residues. Germline V lookup: CDR1 LNHDA, CDR2 SQIVND (reference sequence). The trim removed 4 bases at V and 5 bases at J, leaving 3 bases unmatched.

The chain combines TRBV14 with TRBJ1-2, with D tentatively TRBD1 (5 bases). V lost 4 bases and J lost 4, with 10 bases in between. The germline V gene has CDR1 SGHDN and CDR2 FVKESK. The CDR3 is made up of 13 amino acids. The CDR3 DNA reads as TGTGCCAGCAGCCTGGCCAGGGTCTATGGCTACACCTTC. Translating gives CASSLARVYGYTF.

This clone was seen once. V and J are TRBV3-1 (or the pseudogene TRBV3-2) and TRBJ1-1; a weak D match, TRBD1 (5 bases). Deletions cut 4 bases from V and 1 base from J, with 16 bases between. CDR3 length equals 16 residues. Germline CDR1 is LGHDT and CDR2 is YNNKEL (reference sequence). The CDR3 loop reads CASSRGQQARNTEAFF. DNA for the CDR3: TGTGCCAGCAGCCGCGGACAACAAGCCCGGAACACTGAAGCTTTCTTT.

The chain has TRBV7-2 and TRBJ2-5; D gene uncertain. Germline V gives CDR1 SGHTA, CDR2 FQGNSA. The CDR3 extends over 15 amino acids. V was pared by 3 bases and J by 4 bases, with 15 bases between. The CDR3 DNA sequence: TGTGCCAGCAGCTTGCGATCGGCTAGATCAGAGACCCAGTACTTC. Protein: CASSLRSARSETQYF.

This chain links TRBV10-2 with TRBJ1-4; TRBD1 aligns across 7 bases. The germline V gene encodes CDR1 WSHSY and CDR2 SAAADI. The V segment lost 7 bases and the J segment 8 bases; nucleotides outside the gene matches: 13. This CDR3 is 15 amino acids long. The chain's CDR3 is CASTPVGGGEEKLFF. In DNA form, the CDR3 reads TGCGCCAGCACACCTGTTGGAGGGGGCGAAGAAAAACTGTTTTTT.

This chain joins TRBV6-5 and TRBJ1-3; D might be TRBD1 (6 bases). Germline CDR1 reads MNHEY; CDR2 reads SVGAGI. Trimming took off 6 bases at V and 4 bases at J, with 13 bases between the two ends. This CDR3 contains 14 residues. DNA of the CDR3: TGTGCCAGCAGCGGCGGGGGGCAAGGAAACACCATATATTTT. Translated, it gives CASSGGGQGNTIYF.

The rearrangement uses TRBV30 and TRBJ2-7; TRBD1 matches 7 bases. V was clipped by 7 bases and J by 3 bases; unmatched bases: 6. The CDR3 totals 12 residues. Per the germline V gene, CDR1 is GTSNPN and CDR2 is SVGIG (reference sequence). The CDR3 region is CAYSTGNYEQYF. For the CDR3, the DNA is TGTGCCTACTCGACAGGGAACTACGAGCAGTACTTC.